A single sample gave rise to the 26 T cell receptor beta chains below, sequenced in a study of response to subunit inactivated influenza vaccine. Each CDR3 protein gets one entry after TCRdb re-called the RT-PCR reads with MiXCR. The sample lists 550,000 to 800,000 distinct CDR3 sequences; about 15% were seen once. Sequences were derived from PBMCs from blood, sampled roughly 2 weeks before vaccination. Receptor source: a man in his fifties who received an inactivated influenza vaccine.

The chain has TRBV7-2 and TRBJ2-2, with TRBD2 as a possible D gene (5 bases). V was trimmed by 3 bases and J by 3 bases, leaving 11 bases between them. The CDR3 extends over 15 amino acids. Looked up from germline, CDR1 is SGHTA and CDR2 is FQGNSA. The CDR3 reads CASSFSGSYTGELFF. The CDR3 nucleotides are TGTGCCAGCAGCTTTAGTGGGAGTTACACCGGGGAGCTGTTTTTT.

J is TRBJ1-4 and V is TRBV18; D gene uncertain. This CDR3 is 16 amino acids long. From germline, CDR1 is KGHSH and CDR2 LQKENI. V was trimmed by 4 bases and J by 2 bases, leaving 14 bases between them. CDR3 loop: CASSLYAWVTNEKLFF. The CDR3 DNA reads TGTGCCAGCTCACTATACGCGTGGGTGACTAATGAAAAACTGTTTTTT.

This clonotype was found many times. The genes are TRBV5-1 and TRBJ2-7; D is possibly TRBD1 (6 bases). Between the trimmed V and J ends, which lost 0 bases and 5 bases, there was a span of 12 bases. The germline gives CDR1 SGHRS, CDR2 YFSETQ. This CDR3 has 14 residues. The CDR3 protein is CASSLVAGVDEQYF. The DNA for the CDR3 is TGCGCCAGCAGCTTGGTGGCAGGGGTCGACGAGCAGTACTTC. Filled out from reference TRBV5-1 and TRBJ2-7, the complete variable domain reads KAGVTQTPRYLIKTRGQQVTLSCSPISGHRSVSWYQQTPGQGLQFLFEYFSETQRNKGNFPGRFSGRQFSNSRSEMNVSTLELGDSALYLCASSLVAGVDEQYFGPGTRLTVT.

Note on this clonotype: One end of the junction varies from germline; a read error may be responsible. The chain is built from TRBV29-1 and TRBJ2-1, with 8 nucleotides matching TRBD2. The CDR3 is 15 residues long. Germline V gene data show CDR1 as SQVTM and CDR2 as ANQGSEA. The CDR3 DNA reads as TGCAGCGTTGGAGGACCGGGGGGGGGTCTCAATGAGCATTTCTTC. It encodes CSVGGPGGGLNEHFF.

J is TRBJ1-5 and V is TRBV6-1, with D possibly matching TRBD1 (6 bases). V lost 4 bases and J 0 bases, leaving 22 bases between the germline ends. The CDR3 contains 19 residues. In germline, CDR1 is MNHNS, CDR2 SASEGT. The CDR3 DNA reads as TGTGCCAGCAGTGCAACCTGGGCCGAACAGGGATATAGCAATCAGCCCCAGCATTTT. Its protein is CASSATWAEQGYSNQPQHF.

This chain joins TRBV2 and TRBJ2-7, with 7 bases lining up with TRBD2. This CDR3 comprises 15 residues. Per germline, CDR1 SNHLY and CDR2 FYNNEI. Trimming cost V 1 base and J 1 base; bases outside gene matches: 4. CDR3 residues: CASSEGSGVSYEQYF. The CDR3 DNA reads as TGTGCCAGCAGTGAAGGAAGCGGGGTGTCCTACGAGCAGTACTTC.

This clonotype was detected many times. V and J are TRBV6-5 and TRBJ2-4, with 7 bases aligning to TRBD1. There are 16 residues in the CDR3. The junction had 4 bases not matched to a gene; V was cut back by 2 bases and J by 0 bases. CDR1 is MNHEY, CDR2 SVGAGI, per germline. Here the CDR3 reads CASSYTGQLAKNIQYF. The CDR3 coding sequence is TGTGCCAGCAGTTACACGGGACAGCTAGCCAAAAACATTCAGTACTTC.

There are a few counts of this clonotype. The J gene is TRBJ2-6, the V gene TRBV29-1; 11 bases line up with TRBD1. CDR1 and CDR2 (germline): SQVTM, ANQGSEA. V lost 6 bases, J lost 2 bases, and 3 bases stayed unmatched. The CDR3 covers 15 residues. The CDR3 is CSVGTGGTGANVLTF. In nucleotides, the CDR3 is TGCAGCGTCGGGACAGGGGGAACTGGGGCCAACGTCCTGACTTTC.

Many counts were recorded for this clonotype. V is TRBV13 and J is TRBJ2-5; perhaps D is TRBD1 or TRBD2 (5 bases each). Per the germline V gene, CDR1 is PRHDT and CDR2 is FYEKMQ (reference sequence). Between the trimmed V and J ends, which lost 3 bases and 7 bases, there was a span of 12 bases. CDR3 length: 13 amino acids. In nucleotides, the CDR3 is TGTGCCAGCAGCTTCCCCAGGGAGACGACCCAGTACTTC. The encoded protein is CASSFPRETTQYF.

There are many counts of this clonotype. The CDR3 nucleotides are TGCAGCGTTTTACTAGATCTTGAGCAGTTCTTC. It codes for CSVLLDLEQFF. The chain joins TRBV29-1 to TRBJ2-1; tentative D call: TRBD2 (5 bases). The germline V gene encodes CDR1 SQVTM and CDR2 ANQGSEA. Trimming pared 5 bases from V and 9 bases from J, leaving 11 bases between. This CDR3 is 11 amino acids long.

This clonotype was found a few times. The chain recombines TRBV7-9 with TRBJ1-2, with D tentatively TRBD1 (6 bases). The CDR3 runs 15 residues. CDR1 SEHNR and CDR2 FQNEAQ come from the germline V gene (reference sequence). Trimming cost V 8 bases and J 2 bases, with 18 bases left between them. CDR3 coding DNA: TGTGCCAGCGGTCGGACAGTTAATACGAACTATGGCTACACCTTC. It codes for CASGRTVNTNYGYTF.

This clonotype was detected only a few times. The chain recombines TRBV24-1 with TRBJ2-1; the D gene could be TRBD1 or TRBD2 (5 bases each). The CDR3 is 16 residues long. The V gene lost 5 bases and the J gene lost 0 bases, with 13 bases spanning the gap. CDR1 and CDR2 (germline): KGHDR, SFDVKD. The CDR3, as DNA: TGTGCCACCAGTGGTATGAGGGGTAGCTCCTACAATGAGCAGTTCTTC. Amino acids: CATSGMRGSSYNEQFF.

This clonotype was seen more than once but under ten times. V is TRBV7-2 and J is TRBJ1-2; no reliable D call. CDR3 length: 13 amino acids. V shed 3 bases and J shed 3 bases, with 8 bases lying between them. The germline V gene encodes CDR1 SGHTA and CDR2 FQGNSA. The CDR3 spells CASSFYSDYGYTF. The CDR3, as DNA: TGTGCCAGCAGCTTCTACAGCGACTATGGCTACACCTTC. Full variable domain (missing parts from reference TRBV7-2 and TRBJ1-2): GAGVSQSPSNKVTEKGKDVELRCDPISGHTALYWYRQSLGQGLEFLIYFQGNSAPDKSGLPSDRFSAERTGGSVSTLTIQRTQQEDSAVYLCASSFYSDYGYTFGSGTRLTVV.

The chain carries TRBV15 and TRBJ1-2; no definite D call. The CDR3 has 15 residues. Germline CDR1 LNHNV, CDR2 YYDKDF (reference sequence). V dropped 1 base and J dropped 0 bases, with 9 bases sitting between them. The CDR3 region is CATSRGTDTNYGYTF. As DNA, the CDR3 is TGTGCCACCAGCAGAGGTACAGATACTAACTATGGCTACACCTTC.

This rearrangement joins TRBV6-1 to TRBJ2-6; 14 bases match TRBD2. V lost 2 bases to trimming and J lost 2 bases; unmatched junction nucleotides: 2. The CDR3 is 18 residues long. CDR1 and CDR2 from the germline V gene are MNHNS and SASEGT. CDR3 in DNA: TGTGCCAGCAGTGAACCGGGACTAGCGGGAGCTGGGGCCAACGTCCTGACTTTC. Protein: CASSEPGLAGAGANVLTF.

This clonotype has just one count. The chain couples TRBV6-2 or TRBV6-3 to TRBJ2-1, with TRBD1 matching over 12 bases. The junction had 6 bases not matched to a gene; V was cut back by 6 bases and J by 6 bases. The CDR3 sequence is 15 residues long. CDR1 and CDR2 (germline): MNHEY, SVGEGT. The DNA of the CDR3 is TGTGCCAGCAGAGTCGGGACAGGGGGCTTCAATGAGCAGTTCTTC. It codes for CASRVGTGGFNEQFF.

This clonotype was observed many times. The J gene is TRBJ2-2, the V gene TRBV29-1; D unresolved. The CDR3 is made up of 12 amino acids. Germline loops: CDR1 SQVTM, CDR2 ANQGSEA. Between the trimmed V and J ends, which lost 7 bases and 8 bases, there was a span of 14 bases. The CDR3 here is CSAGPALGELFF. CDR3 coding DNA: TGCAGCGCTGGGCCCGCTCTAGGGGAGCTGTTTTTT.

The chain has TRBV2 and TRBJ2-2; D is uncertain. Trimming cost V 6 bases and J 8 bases, with 19 bases left between them. CDR1 is SNHLY, CDR2 FYNNEI, per germline. The CDR3 is 15 amino acids. The CDR3 DNA is TGTGCCAGCAGATATAGACCCGGCGTTTTAGGGGAGCTGTTTTTT. This translates into CASRYRPGVLGELFF.

J is TRBJ2-1 and V is TRBV5-1; 9 bases agree with TRBD2. Germline assignment: CDR1 SGHRS and CDR2 YFSETQ. CDR3 length: 15 residues. The V segment lost 1 base and the J segment 8 bases; nucleotides outside the gene matches: 7. This CDR3 is CASSLTAGGRDEQFF. The CDR3 coding sequence is TGCGCCAGCAGCTTGACGGCGGGGGGGCGGGATGAGCAGTTCTTC. The full variable domain, in which reference TRBV5-1 and TRBJ2-1 provide the parts outside the CDR3, is KAGVTQTPRYLIKTRGQQVTLSCSPISGHRSVSWYQQTPGQGLQFLFEYFSETQRNKGNFPGRFSGRQFSNSRSEMNVSTLELGDSALYLCASSLTAGGRDEQFFGPGTRLTVL.

This clonotype was seen at least ten times. The CDR3, as DNA: TGTGCCAGCAGCTCTGGACGAGGGCAGTACTTC. It yields the protein CASSSGRGQYF. The chain couples TRBV7-9 to TRBJ2-7; D remains ambiguous. The germline V and J ends were trimmed by 4 bases and 9 bases, with 10 bases remaining between them. This CDR3 is built from 11 residues. CDR1 is SEHNR, CDR2 FQNEAQ, per germline (reference sequence).

This clonotype was seen ten or more times. J is TRBJ2-7 and V is TRBV5-1, with 10 bases that match TRBD1. V trimming: 2 bases; J trimming: 4 bases; junction bases outside the gene matches: 3. There are 14 residues in the CDR3. In germline, CDR1 is SGHRS, CDR2 YFSETQ. CDR3: CASSFRQGAYEQYF. CDR3 sequence (DNA): TGCGCCAGCAGCTTTAGACAGGGGGCTTACGAGCAGTACTTC. Drawing the rest from reference TRBV5-1 and TRBJ2-7, the complete variable domain is KAGVTQTPRYLIKTRGQQVTLSCSPISGHRSVSWYQQTPGQGLQFLFEYFSETQRNKGNFPGRFSGRQFSNSRSEMNVSTLELGDSALYLCASSFRQGAYEQYFGPGTRLTVT.

The chain employs TRBV6-1 and TRBJ1-5; D is unclear. The ends were cut back, 4 bases at V and 2 bases at J, with 9 bases in the middle. The CDR3 is made up of 14 amino acids. The germline gives CDR1 MNHNS, CDR2 SASEGT. CDR3 protein: CASSAWGGNQPQHF. The DNA for the CDR3 is TGTGCCAGCAGTGCCTGGGGTGGCAATCAGCCCCAGCATTTT.

This clonotype was seen at least ten times. This sequence joins TRBV12-3 or TRBV12-4 and TRBJ1-1; D remains ambiguous. The CDR3 extends over 14 amino acids. Trimming removed 2 bases at V and 4 bases at J, with 11 bases between. CDR3 region: CASSLMWGGTEAFF. CDR3 in DNA: TGTGCCAGCAGTTTAATGTGGGGTGGCACTGAAGCTTTCTTT.

Ten or more counts support this clonotype. The chain joins TRBV10-3 to TRBJ2-3, with TRBD1 matching 7 bases. Germline CDR1 reads ENHRY; CDR2 reads SYGVKD. J lost 4 bases, V lost 6 bases, and 7 bases had no gene match. The CDR3 length is 14 residues. CDR3 nucleotide sequence: TGTGCCATCAGCCTGGACAGGCGGGCAGATACGCAGTATTTT. This codes for CAISLDRRADTQYF.

The chain joins TRBV30 to TRBJ2-5, with 8 bases lining up with TRBD1. In germline, CDR1 is GTSNPN, CDR2 SVGIG (reference sequence). This CDR3 contains 13 residues. Unmatched junction bases numbered 5, after V lost 3 bases and J lost 5 bases. CDR3 protein: CAWRDTGGETQYF. CDR3 nucleotides: TGTGCCTGGAGGGATACAGGGGGGGAGACCCAGTACTTC.

This clonotype was picked up a small number of times. The gene calls are TRBV28 and TRBJ1-5; D unclear. Germline V gene sequence: CDR1 MDHEN, CDR2 SYDVKM. The V gene lost 2 bases and the J gene lost 7 bases, with 6 bases spanning the gap. CDR3 length: 12 amino acids. The CDR3 DNA is TGTGCCAGCAGTTTAGAAACCCAGCCCCAGCATTTT. It is translated as CASSLETQPQHF.